This note documents a single TCR beta chain sequence. Germline assignment: CDR1 SGHDT and CDR2 YYEEEE. With 1 base removed from V and 6 bases from J, the gap between germline ends came to 13 bases. The CDR3 sequence is 14 residues long. This specimen belongs to a study of shared clonotypes between healthy human individuals. TCRdb keeps only in-frame clones here, not all; method: immunoSEQ multiplex PCR. The data hold about 2 million clones, with 85% to 95% observed a single time. Sequencing was carried out using naive CD4+ T cells sorted from blood. Stated subset: CD45RA+ positively selected. The genes are TRBV5-6 and TRBJ1-1; D is uncertain. The clonotype comes from a man between 18 and 29 years old in good health. CDR3 sequence (DNA): TGTGCCAGCAGCTTGCCAGGTAAGGTCGCTGAAGCTTTCTTT. Translating gives CASSLPGKVAEAFF.